The clone carrying this T cell receptor (beta chain) was counted at least ten times. Its cognate antigen is unknown. This record comes from a study of T cells in Graves' hyperthyroidism and ophthalmopathy. Whole-study results and caveats: A model of 13 V-J pairs discriminated ophthalmopathy from stable hyperthyroidism.

RNA transcripts gave rise to amplified TCR beta CDR3 regions. TCR CDR3 regions were first amplified by RT-PCR with HTBI primers. One entry per CDR3 protein, called by TCRdb with MiXCR from the multiplex PCR reads. The table shows about 640,000 distinct CDR3 sequences, with around 15% occurring only once. The CDR3 spans 15 residues. Germline CDR1 is SGHRS and CDR2 is YFSETQ. The junction had 8 bases not matched to a gene; V was cut back by 4 bases and J by 3 bases. Material for sequencing was blood. This chain connects TRBV5-1 to TRBJ2-7, with 9 bases that match TRBD1. The receptor was derived from a woman between 50 and 59 years old with Graves' ophthalmopathy. The CDR3 DNA follows: TGCGCCAGCAGCCCCCGGGGGACAGGGAACTACGAGCAGTACTTC. As protein: CASSPRGTGNYEQYF.